This record looks at one T cell receptor beta chain sequence and its context. Which antigen it targets is not known. Base qualities are not recorded, but no much larger clone differs from it by a single base. The data originate from a study of shared clonotypes between healthy human individuals (TCRdb year 2020). Background for the entire study: The cohort included a few men and two women between 18 and 49 years of age. Per donor, three plates each were used for CD4 naive and CD4 memory, two for CD8 naive, and one for CD8 memory. The study deeply sequenced blood TCR repertoires of about 5 healthy adults to estimate repertoire size and the extent of clonotype sharing between individuals. Libraries were prepared and TCR repertoires were sequenced by different laboratories using diverse techniques, in order to increase sequencing depth and limit assay-specific biases. Between about 0.8 and 9 billion PBMCs per donor were obtained by leukapheresis. General conclusions and limits of the study: Because the study included only a small number of donors, the genetic and exposure-history diversity represented was limited. Larger estimated clonotype richness was generally found for naive subsets than for memory subsets. Approximately 5% of naive CD4, 3% to 3.5% of naive CD8, 2.3% of memory CD4, and roughly 0.4% of memory CD8 clonotypes were shared across several donors. Pairwise subsampling indicated that sequencing depth was expected to affect the degree of clonotype sharing among donors. Only blood was sampled, and tissue TCR repertoires likely differ from those in blood. Incomplete sequencing was indicated by rarefaction of sorted-subset datasets, despite the large sequencing depth. Clonotypes shared by all four sorted-subset donors showed higher generation probabilities than non-shared clonotypes.

Using the deep immunoSEQ assay, multiplex PCR amplified TCR CDR3 regions from genomic DNA. Extracted genomic DNA from each cell subset was distributed evenly across all wells of several immunoSEQ 96-well plates, and each plate was treated as a replicate. For sorted subsets, around 200 ng genomic DNA, equal to 30,000 or so T cell genomes, was loaded into each replicate PCR. Purified libraries were measured with a Qubit 3.0 fluorometer, size-checked on a Bioanalyzer 2100, and measured again with the KAPA Library Quantification kit. Every immunoSEQ 96-well plate was sequenced on a dedicated single-read 150-cycle Illumina NextSeq 550 flow cell. Turning to the authors' computational methods: Because the immunoSEQ output held only junctional sequences and lacked quality scores, the filtering could not match the filtering applied to full-length reads. To assign V/J genes and CDR3, sequences were annotated using PyIR, a Python wrapper for IgBLAST v1.9, with IMGT germline references. Reads with weak V/J assignments (E-value above 1e-6), missing CDR3, stop codons, out-of-frame junctions, or ambiguous translated residues were removed. V3J clonotypes were defined as sequences sharing an identical inferred V gene, J gene, and CDR3 amino acid sequence. To compute the percentage overlap between repertoires, the number of shared unique clonotypes was divided by the size of the smaller repertoire. RTK rarefaction, the Chao1 estimator, and Recon v2.1 estimates of unobserved clonotypes were used to assess repertoire richness. OLGA was used to compute generation probabilities for all TCRbeta clonotypes that the gDNA method yielded from a few donors. As stored in TCRdb, this immuneACCESS dataset retains in-frame rearrangements with V and J assigned. A fraction of the clones does not appear; measured against another copy, unresolved V genes explain less than half of the discrepancy, and the remainder lacks a known reason. D and trimming come from the DNA, and the V and J calls and clone size come from that table. Present in this sample are about 1 million clones, around 75% of which were seen just once. Roughly 1.5% of the sample rests with the top ten.

The CDR3 sequence holds 13 residues, the cysteine and phenylalanine included. Just the 39-base CDR3 DNA is kept, in frame starting at base 1. The germline V end is reduced by 7 bases and the J end by 5 bases; junction bases left unmatched: 5. The germline V gene yields MNHNS for CDR1 and SASEGT for CDR2. The donors were healthy, HIV-negative adults who had no recently reported acute infections or vaccinations. All donors were Caucasian adults living in Nashville, Tennessee, USA. CD4+ T cells were enriched by magnetic negative selection, after which naive cells were positively selected on CD45RA and the negative fraction was taken as the memory subset. After blood collection by leukapheresis, PBMCs were isolated using Ficoll-Histopaque density gradient centrifugation and then cryopreserved in the vapor phase of liquid nitrogen. Purity and quantity of every magnetically sorted T cell population were checked by analytical flow cytometry. Genomic DNA was isolated from every sorted fraction and measured by UV absorbance on a Nanodrop 2000c.

Material: memory CD4+ T cells sorted from blood. The cell subset or site label of this sample denotes: CD45RA-negative fraction. This receptor was taken from a man younger than 35 in good health. The chain is made from TRBV6-1 and TRBJ2-5; TRBD2 aligns with 9 central bases. This receptor carries the CDR3 CASTRGGTETQYF. The DNA sequence follows: TGTGCCAGCACGCGGGGGGGTACGGAGACCCAGTACTTC.